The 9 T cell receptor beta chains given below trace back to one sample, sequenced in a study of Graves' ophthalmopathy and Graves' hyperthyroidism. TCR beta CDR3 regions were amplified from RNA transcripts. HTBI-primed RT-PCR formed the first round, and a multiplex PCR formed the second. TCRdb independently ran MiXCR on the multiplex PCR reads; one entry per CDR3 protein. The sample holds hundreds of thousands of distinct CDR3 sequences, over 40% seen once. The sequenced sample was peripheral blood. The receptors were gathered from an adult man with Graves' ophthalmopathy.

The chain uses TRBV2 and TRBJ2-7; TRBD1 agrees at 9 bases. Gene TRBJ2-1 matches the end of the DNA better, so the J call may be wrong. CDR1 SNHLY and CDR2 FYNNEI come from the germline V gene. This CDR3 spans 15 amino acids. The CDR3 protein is CASSRGTGNINEQFF. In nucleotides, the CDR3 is TGTGCCAGCAGCAGAGGGACAGGGAATATCAATGAGCAGTTCTTC.

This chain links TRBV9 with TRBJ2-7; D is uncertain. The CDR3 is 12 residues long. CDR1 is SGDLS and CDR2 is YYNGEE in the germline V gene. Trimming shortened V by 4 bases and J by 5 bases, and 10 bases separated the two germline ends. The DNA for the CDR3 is TGTGCCAGCAGCCCCGTAAGCCACGAGCAGTACTTC. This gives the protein CASSPVSHEQYF.

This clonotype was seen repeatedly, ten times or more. DNA of the CDR3: TGTGCCATCAGTGAGCTGGCACCGAACACCGGGGAGCTGTTTTTT. Its protein product is CAISELAPNTGELFF. V is TRBV10-3 and J is TRBJ2-2; D unresolved. The V and J ends lost 2 bases and 0 bases respectively, with 7 bases between them. CDR3 length: 15 residues. Per germline, CDR1 ENHRY and CDR2 SYGVKD.

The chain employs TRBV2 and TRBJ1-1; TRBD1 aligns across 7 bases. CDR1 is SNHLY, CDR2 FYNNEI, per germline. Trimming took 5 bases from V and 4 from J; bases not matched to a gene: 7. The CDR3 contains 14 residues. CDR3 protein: CASSFFRGTTEAFF. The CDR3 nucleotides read TGTGCCAGCAGTTTCTTCAGGGGGACCACTGAAGCTTTCTTT.

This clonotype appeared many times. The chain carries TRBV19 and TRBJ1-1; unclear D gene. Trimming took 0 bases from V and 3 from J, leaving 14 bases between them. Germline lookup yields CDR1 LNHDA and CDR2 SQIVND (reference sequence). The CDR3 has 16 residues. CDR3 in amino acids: CASSIDYRATHTEAFF. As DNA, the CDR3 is TGTGCCAGTAGTATAGACTACCGGGCCACTCACACTGAAGCTTTCTTT.

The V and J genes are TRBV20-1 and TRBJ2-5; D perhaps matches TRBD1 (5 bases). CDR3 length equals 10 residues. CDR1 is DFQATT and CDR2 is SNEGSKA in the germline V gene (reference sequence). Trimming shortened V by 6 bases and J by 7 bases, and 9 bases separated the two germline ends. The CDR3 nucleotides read TGCAGTGCCGGTCAGGGGACCCAGTACTTC. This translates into CSAGQGTQYF.

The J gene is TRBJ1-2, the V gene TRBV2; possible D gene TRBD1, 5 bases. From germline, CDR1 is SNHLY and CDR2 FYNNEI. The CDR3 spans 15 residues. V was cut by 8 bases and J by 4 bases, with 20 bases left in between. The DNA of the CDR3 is TGTGCCAGCCAAGAAGAGGAGAGAGGGGCCTATGGCTACACCTTC. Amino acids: CASQEEERGAYGYTF.

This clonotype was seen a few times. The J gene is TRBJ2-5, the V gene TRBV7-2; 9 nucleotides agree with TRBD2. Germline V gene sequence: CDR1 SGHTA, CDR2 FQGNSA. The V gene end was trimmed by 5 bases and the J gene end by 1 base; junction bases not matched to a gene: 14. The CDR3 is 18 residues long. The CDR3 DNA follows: TGTGCCAGCAGCCCCGGTCGCATAGCGGGGGACTTCCAAGAGACCCAGTACTTC. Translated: CASSPGRIAGDFQETQYF.

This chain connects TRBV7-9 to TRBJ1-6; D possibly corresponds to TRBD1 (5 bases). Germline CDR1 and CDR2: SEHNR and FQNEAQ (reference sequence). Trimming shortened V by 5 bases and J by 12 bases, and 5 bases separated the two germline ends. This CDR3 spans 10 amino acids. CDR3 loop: CASSQGPLHF. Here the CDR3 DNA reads TGTGCCAGCAGCCAGGGACCCCTCCACTTT. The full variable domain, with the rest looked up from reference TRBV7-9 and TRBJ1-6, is DTGVSQNPRHKITKRGQNVTFRCDPISEHNRLYWYRQTLGQGPEFLTYFQNEAQLEKSRLLSDRFSAERPKGSFSTLEIQRTEQGDSAMYLCASSQGPLHFGNGTRLTVT.